This is a list of T cell receptor beta chains from one sample in a study of Ad26.COV2.S vaccination and SARS-CoV-2 variants. Libraries were prepared by immunoSEQ multiplex PCR; TCRdb keeps only in-frame clonotypes and omits some of them. Of about 500,000 clones listed, about 88% were seen once; the top ten hold about 1.5%. Sequencing used peripheral blood, obtained in a trial of Ad26.COV2.S vaccine versus placebo. These receptors all come from a person between 18 and 65 years old who received the Ad26.COV2.S COVID-19 vaccine or a placebo. Each CDR3 is given with its conserved first and last residue. Each record gives: D gene, J gene, V gene, CDR3 DNA, CDR3 protein. The D gene is left open where the match is weak.

D gene: -
J gene: TRBJ2-7
V gene: TRBV4-3
CDR3 DNA: TGCGCCAGCAGCCAAGAGGATAGACAGTTCTACGAGCAGTACTTC
CDR3 protein: CASSQEDRQFYEQYF

D gene: TRBD1
J gene: TRBJ2-7
V gene: TRBV29-1
CDR3 DNA: TGCAGCGCAAGGACAGGGGGATCCTCCTACGAGCAGTACTTC
CDR3 protein: CSARTGGSSYEQYF

D gene: TRBD1
J gene: TRBJ1-2
V gene: TRBV18
CDR3 DNA: TGTGCCAGCTCACCACAGCGGGACAGGGGGAAGGAGGGCTACACCTTC
CDR3 protein: CASSPQRDRGKEGYTF

D gene: -
J gene: TRBJ1-6
V gene: TRBV2
CDR3 DNA: TGTGCCAGCAGTGGTAGCGCGGAGAGCTCCTATAATTCACCCCTCCACTTT
CDR3 protein: CASSGSAESSYNSPLHF

D gene: -
J gene: TRBJ2-7
V gene: TRBV7-3
CDR3 DNA: TGTGCCAGCAGCTCGGGGCTGGGGGACGAGCAGTACTTC
CDR3 protein: CASSSGLGDEQYF

D gene: -
J gene: TRBJ2-7
V gene: TRBV2
CDR3 DNA: TGTGCCAGCAGTGAATACAGGGAGTACGAGCAGTACTTC
CDR3 protein: CASSEYREYEQYF

D gene: TRBD2
J gene: TRBJ2-5
V gene: TRBV6-2/TRBV6-3
CDR3 DNA: TGTGCCAGCAGTTACGGAGGGTCGGCGGGGGGCCAGGAGACCCAGTACTTC
CDR3 protein: CASSYGGSAGGQETQYF

D gene: -
J gene: TRBJ1-1
V gene: TRBV6-2/TRBV6-3
CDR3 DNA: TGTGCCAGCAGTTTTATTCTGAACACTGAAGCTTTCTTT
CDR3 protein: CASSFILNTEAFF

D gene: -
J gene: TRBJ1-2
V gene: TRBV28
CDR3 DNA: TGTGCCAGCAGTTTGGACGATACGAGCTATGGCTACACCTTC
CDR3 protein: CASSLDDTSYGYTF

D gene: -
J gene: TRBJ2-3
V gene: TRBV18
CDR3 DNA: TGTGCCAGCTCACGGGGGGCAGATACGCAGTATTTT
CDR3 protein: CASSRGADTQYF

D gene: TRBD2
J gene: TRBJ2-1
V gene: TRBV11-2
CDR3 DNA: TGTGCCAGCAGCCCCCGGGACTACGTCTACAATGAGCAGTTCTTC
CDR3 protein: CASSPRDYVYNEQFF

D gene: -
J gene: TRBJ1-3
V gene: TRBV30
CDR3 DNA: TGTGCCTGGAGATACACTGGAAACACCATATATTTT
CDR3 protein: CAWRYTGNTIYF